This T cell receptor beta chain was sequenced in a study of blood T cell repertoires in COVID-19. In the study overall: PBMCs, B-cell-depleted T cells, or T cells provided the cDNA or gDNA that made up the material.

The CDR3 is made up of 14 amino acids. Trimming left V 3 bases short and J 8 bases short, with 14 bases between. Germline CDR1 reads SGHRS; CDR2 reads YFSETQ. Authors' data handling: Estimation of nucleated cell counts was performed using reference gene primer amplification. Produced via immunoSEQ multiplex PCR; TCRdb's table is partial and in-frame only. The V and J calls and clone size are taken from that table; D and trimming were inferred from the DNA. Of approximately 160,000 clones listed, more than 65% were seen once; the top ten hold 5.5% to 8%. This TCR was sampled from a woman aged 45 to 65 in a cohort sampled during active or convalescent COVID-19. The sample consisted of peripheral blood. The chain employs TRBV5-1 and TRBJ1-4; D gene unclear. DNA of the CDR3: TGCGCCAGCAGCTCCCCTGGATCGGGGGAAAAACTGTTTTTT. Residues: CASSSPGSGEKLFF.